This T cell receptor (beta chain) is from a study of blood T cells in healthy people across ages. Study-wide background: Template switching captured about one barcoded beta molecule per two T cells.

Regarding this clonotype: Its antigen is currently unknown.

Study outcomes and limitations: The lack of PBMC sorting stopped any conclusive naive versus antigen-experienced comparison. Higher diversity and more naive CD4+ cells were features of long-lived donors, compared to aged donors.

For the second PCR, which ran for roughly 7 to 11 cycles, a sample-barcoded 5' primer and a J-beta primer mix were used. In TCRdb, the 5' RACE reads were re-called with MiXCR into one record per CDR3 protein. The table has hundreds of thousands of distinct CDR3 sequences, about 61% seen once; the top ten hold more than 25%. Germline V CDR1 and CDR2: SQVTM, ANQGSEA. Trimming cost V 0 bases and J 7 bases; bases outside gene matches: 5. CDR3 length: 15 amino acids. The chain recombines TRBV29-1 with TRBJ2-7, with 14 bases fitting TRBD2. The sequencing input was blood. The receptor's source is a man aged 40-50 years in good health. In DNA, the CDR3 is TGCAGCGTTGAAGAGGGACTAGCGGGAGAAAATGAGCAGTACTTC. Translation gives CSVEEGLAGENEQYF.